These T cell receptor beta chains were read from a single sample in a study of identical twins. Using its own MiXCR run on the 5' RACE reads, TCRdb lists one record per CDR3 protein. The sample has about 570,000 distinct CDR3 sequences; over 8.5% are singletons. The sample also formed part of further work on yellow fever vaccine responses in identical twins.

Material for sequencing was PBMCs. These receptors were taken from a woman in her late teens or twenties in good health. Both conserved end residues are part of each CDR3. D genes are given only for firm matches. Clone sizes are given selectively: once, few, many, or a class where the clone is expanded.

clone_size,v_call,j_call,d_call,cdr3_nt,cdr3_aa
many,TRBV29-1,TRBJ2-1,-,TGCAGCGTTGTAGTTCCGGGGGCCAGCTCCTACAATGAGCAGTTCTTC,CSVVVPGASSYNEQFF
few,TRBV20-1,TRBJ2-5,TRBD2,TGCAGTGCTAGAGTCGCTAGCGGGGGGGCTTGGGAGACCCAGTACTTC,CSARVASGGAWETQYF
-,TRBV14,TRBJ2-7,TRBD2,TGTGCCAGCAGCCACAGGGACTACTTCGGCGAGCAGTACTTC,CASSHRDYFGEQYF
few,TRBV29-1,TRBJ1-1,-,TGCAGCGGAATACAGAACACTGAAGCTTTCTTT,CSGIQNTEAFF
-,TRBV20-1,TRBJ2-7,-,TGCAGTGCTAGAGATGTCACTAGCCCACGCGAGCAGTACTTC,CSARDVTSPREQYF
few,TRBV5-6,TRBJ1-1,TRBD1,TGTGCCAGCAGGAGACAGGGGGGGAACACTGAAGCTTTCTTT,CASRRQGGNTEAFF
many,TRBV4-2,TRBJ2-2,-,TGTGCCAGCAGCCAAGGGAGGGATCACACCGGGGAGCTGTTTTTT,CASSQGRDHTGELFF
many,TRBV29-1,TRBJ2-1,TRBD2,TGCAGCGTCCCGACCGGGGAGGGGAACGCCTACAATGAGCAGTTCTTC,CSVPTGEGNAYNEQFF
many,TRBV5-1,TRBJ1-6,-,TGCGCCAGCAGCTTGAGGCGCTCCTATAATTCACCCCTCCACTTT,CASSLRRSYNSPLHF
few,TRBV3-1,TRBJ2-3,-,TGTGCCAGCAGCCAAGTGCTAGATACGCAGTATTTT,CASSQVLDTQYF
few,TRBV4-1,TRBJ2-7,TRBD1,TGCGCCAGCAGCCAACGGACAGGGGCCTACGAGCAGTACTTC,CASSQRTGAYEQYF
many,TRBV4-2,TRBJ2-7,TRBD1,TGTGCCAGCAGCCAAGAACCCGGACAGGGGGTAAACGAGCAGTACTTC,CASSQEPGQGVNEQYF
-,TRBV5-5,TRBJ2-7,-,TGTGCCAGCAGCTTCCGGGACGGGGACTACGAGCAGTACTTC,CASSFRDGDYEQYF
-,TRBV7-3,TRBJ1-4,-,TGTGCCAGCAGCACCTCGGGCCAAGCTGGTGAAAAACTGTTTTTT,CASSTSGQAGEKLFF
few,TRBV20-1,TRBJ2-4,-,TGCAGTGCATCATATGGGTTAGCCAAAAACATTCAGTACTTC,CSASYGLAKNIQYF
many,TRBV7-9,TRBJ2-1,TRBD2,TGTGCCAGCAGCTCTAAGCGGGATATCAATGAGCAGTTCTTC,CASSSKRDINEQFF
few,TRBV27,TRBJ2-5,-,TGTGCCAGCAGTAACCACCCCAAGCAGGAGGCTCAAGAGACCCAGTACTTC,CASSNHPKQEAQETQYF
-,TRBV6-6,TRBJ1-5,-,TGTGCCAGCCGAGGCGGGGAAGATCAGCCCCAGCATTTT,CASRGGEDQPQHF
few,TRBV20-1,TRBJ2-1,TRBD1,TGCAGTGCTAGAGATCCCACAGGGGTCGGTTATCTTGAGCAGTTCTTC,CSARDPTGVGYLEQFF
few,TRBV6-5,TRBJ2-3,-,TGTGCCAGCAGATTACAGAGGGTCCCCTCCACAGATACGCAGTATTTT,CASRLQRVPSTDTQYF
many,TRBV7-9,TRBJ2-7,-,TGTGCCAGCAGCTTAATCGCCGACCCCTACGAGCAGTACTTC,CASSLIADPYEQYF
few,TRBV20-1,TRBJ2-3,TRBD2,TGCAGTGCTAGTAGACTAGCGGGAGGGAATATAGATACGCAGTATTTT,CSASRLAGGNIDTQYF
many,TRBV29-1,TRBJ2-7,TRBD1,TGCAGCGTTGATGGACAGGGAGACGAGCAGTACTTC,CSVDGQGDEQYF
many,TRBV28,TRBJ1-6,TRBD1,TGTGCCAGCACCACACAGGGGCATAGTTCACCCCTCCACTTT,CASTTQGHSSPLHF
once,TRBV2,TRBJ2-7,TRBD2,TGTGCCAGCAGACCCGTAGCGGGAGGGCCTGGCGAGCAGTACTTC,CASRPVAGGPGEQYF
-,TRBV9,TRBJ1-5,-,TGTGCCAGCAGCGACGGTGCCGGGGATCAGCCCCAGCATTTT,CASSDGAGDQPQHF
few,TRBV7-2,TRBJ1-1,TRBD1,TGTGCCAGCAGCCCGGACAGGGGGAGGTATACTGAAGCTTTCTTT,CASSPDRGRYTEAFF
-,TRBV7-9,TRBJ2-5,TRBD2,TGTGCCAGCAGCCCCCGGACTAGCCAACCCCAAGAGACCCAGTACTTC,CASSPRTSQPQETQYF
many,TRBV6-5,TRBJ2-3,TRBD2,TGTGCCAGCAGTTACAGCGGGAGACAGTTAGATACGCAGTATTTT,CASSYSGRQLDTQYF
-,TRBV9,TRBJ2-7,TRBD2,TGTGCCAGCAGCCCTCCTAGCGGGGGGGCCTACGAGCAGTACTTC,CASSPPSGGAYEQYF
many,TRBV7-3,TRBJ2-1,-,TGTGCCAGCAGCCCCCAGACAGCGTCCTACAATGAGCAGTTCTTC,CASSPQTASYNEQFF
-,TRBV28,TRBJ2-7,-,TGTGCCAGCAGTTGGGGGCCCGGGGGGCAAGCCTACGAGCAGTACTTC,CASSWGPGGQAYEQYF
many,TRBV7-8,TRBJ2-7,-,TGTGCCAGCAGCTTAGACCGGCCTTCCTACTACGAGCAGTACTTC,CASSLDRPSYYEQYF
many,TRBV7-2,TRBJ2-3,-,TGTGCCAGCAGCCCGAGGGTTACAGATACGCAGTATTTT,CASSPRVTDTQYF
many,TRBV4-2,TRBJ2-3,-,TGTGCCAGCAGCCAAGATCGTCGTTCAGATACGCAGTATTTT,CASSQDRRSDTQYF
once,TRBV27,TRBJ2-3,TRBD2,TGTGCCAGCAGTATAATGACTAGCGGGAATACCCTACTCACAGATACGCAGTATTTT,CASSIMTSGNTLLTDTQYF
many,TRBV2,TRBJ2-7,-,TGTGCCAGCAGTCATAGGGTCTCCTACGAGCAGTACTTC,CASSHRVSYEQYF
-,TRBV11-3,TRBJ2-7,-,TGTGCCAGCAGCTTAGATCCGCGGATATACTACGAGCAGTACTTC,CASSLDPRIYYEQYF
few,TRBV28,TRBJ2-7,TRBD1,TGTGCCAGCAGTCTCAGGGGGCCCAACGAGCAGTACTTC,CASSLRGPNEQYF
many,TRBV28,TRBJ2-5,-,TGTGCCAGCAGGGGCCGGGACGGCGAACTTTACCAAGAGACCCAGTACTTC,CASRGRDGELYQETQYF
few,TRBV5-6,TRBJ2-1,-,TGTGCCAGCAGCCCGGCCCGGGCCCACAATGAGCAGTTCTTC,CASSPARAHNEQFF
-,TRBV2,TRBJ2-7,-,TGTGCCAGCAGTGATTGGGGTTACGAGCAGTACTTC,CASSDWGYEQYF
-,TRBV29-1,TRBJ2-5,TRBD2,TGCAGCGTTTCTATAGCGGGGGTCCAAGAGACCCAGTACTTC,CSVSIAGVQETQYF
few,TRBV7-7,TRBJ2-1,TRBD1,TGTGCTAGCAGCCGTGACAGGGGGTACAATGAGCAGTTCTTC,CASSRDRGYNEQFF
many,TRBV7-9,TRBJ2-7,-,TGTGCCAGCAGCTTCGAAGGAGGGACGAGCTCCTACGAGCAGTACTTC,CASSFEGGTSSYEQYF